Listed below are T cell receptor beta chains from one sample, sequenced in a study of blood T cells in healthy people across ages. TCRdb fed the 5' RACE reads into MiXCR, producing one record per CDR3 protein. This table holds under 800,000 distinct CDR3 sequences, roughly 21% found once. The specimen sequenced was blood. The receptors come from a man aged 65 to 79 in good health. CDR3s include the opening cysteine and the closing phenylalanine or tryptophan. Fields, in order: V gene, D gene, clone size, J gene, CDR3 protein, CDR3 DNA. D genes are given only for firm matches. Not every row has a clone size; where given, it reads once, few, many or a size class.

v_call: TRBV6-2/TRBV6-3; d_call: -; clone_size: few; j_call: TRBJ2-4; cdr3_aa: CASSYGPDTIAKNIQYF; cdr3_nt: TGTGCCAGCAGTTACGGGCCGGACACCATAGCCAAAAACATTCAGTACTTC
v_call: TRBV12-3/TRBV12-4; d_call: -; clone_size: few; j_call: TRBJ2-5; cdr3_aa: CASSLSRGRETQYF; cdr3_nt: TGTGCCAGCAGTTTAAGCCGGGGACGTGAGACCCAGTACTTC
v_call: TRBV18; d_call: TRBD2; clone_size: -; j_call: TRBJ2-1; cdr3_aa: CASSSGSENEQFF; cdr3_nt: TGTGCCAGCAGTAGCGGGAGTGAGAATGAGCAGTTCTTC
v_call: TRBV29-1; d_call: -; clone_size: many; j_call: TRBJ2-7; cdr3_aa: CSVGGTGFNEQYF; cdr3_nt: TGCAGCGTGGGGGGTACGGGTTTTAACGAGCAGTACTTC
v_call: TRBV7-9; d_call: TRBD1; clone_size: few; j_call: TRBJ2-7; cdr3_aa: CASTSGQGAGEQYF; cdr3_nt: TGTGCCAGCACCTCCGGACAGGGGGCTGGCGAGCAGTACTTC
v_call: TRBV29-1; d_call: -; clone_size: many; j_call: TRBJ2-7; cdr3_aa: CSVLGPNYEQYF; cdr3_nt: TGCAGCGTCCTGGGCCCAAACTACGAGCAGTACTTC
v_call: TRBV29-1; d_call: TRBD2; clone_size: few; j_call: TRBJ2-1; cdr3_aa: CSVRVGGPRNEQFF; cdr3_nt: TGCAGCGTTCGGGTGGGAGGGCCCCGCAATGAGCAGTTCTTC
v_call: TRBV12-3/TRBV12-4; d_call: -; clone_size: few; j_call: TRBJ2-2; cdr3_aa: CASSLGRLTGELFF; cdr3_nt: TGTGCCAGCAGTTTAGGGCGGTTGACCGGGGAGCTGTTTTTT
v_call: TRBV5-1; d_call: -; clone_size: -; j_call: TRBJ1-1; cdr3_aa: CASRIGQMNAEAFF; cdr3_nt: TGCGCCAGCAGGATTGGACAGATGAACGCTGAAGCTTTCTTT
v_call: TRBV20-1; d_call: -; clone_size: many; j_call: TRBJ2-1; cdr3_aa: CSAKSVEGAYNEQFF; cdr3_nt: TGCAGTGCTAAATCTGTAGAGGGCGCCTACAATGAGCAGTTCTTC
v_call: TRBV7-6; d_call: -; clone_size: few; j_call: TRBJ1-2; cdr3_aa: CASSPWTDANYGYTF; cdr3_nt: TGTGCCAGCAGCCCCTGGACAGACGCTAACTATGGCTACACCTTC
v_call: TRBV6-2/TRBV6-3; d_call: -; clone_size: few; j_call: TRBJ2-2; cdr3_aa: CASSYDQGNTGELFF; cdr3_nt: TGTGCCAGCAGTTACGACCAGGGTAACACCGGGGAGCTGTTTTTT
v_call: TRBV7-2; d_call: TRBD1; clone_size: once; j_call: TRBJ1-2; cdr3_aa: CASSLPQGFGYYGYTF; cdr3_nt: TGTGCCAGCAGCCTACCACAGGGGTTTGGTTACTATGGCTACACCTTC
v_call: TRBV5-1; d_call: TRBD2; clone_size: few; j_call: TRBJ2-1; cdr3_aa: CASSPTSGRAGNFYNEQFF; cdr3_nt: TGCGCCAGCAGCCCAACGAGCGGGAGGGCCGGTAACTTCTACAATGAGCAGTTCTTC